Listed below are T cell receptor beta chains from one sample, sequenced in a study of cytomegalovirus exposure and HLA in healthy donors. Data came from immunoSEQ multiplex PCR; TCRdb stores just in-frame clones and leaves some out. Found here are 130,000 or so clones, approximately 80% of them singletons; the top ten hold approximately 3.1%. The specimen was PBMCs. Every receptor here comes from a woman aged 18 to 35 in good health and CMV-seropositive. Each CDR3 is given with its conserved first and last residue. A D gene is named only where the DNA matches it firmly. Clone size is given for some rows only: seen once, a few or many times, or a class if the clone is expanded.

TRBJ1-1 - TRBV4-1 - TGCGCCAGCAGCCAAGTGGGGGGCACTGAAGCTTTCTTT CASSQVGGTEAFF
TRBJ1-2 - TRBV5-1 - TGCGCCAGCAGCTTAAACACAGGATCCAAGGTCTATGGCTACACCTTC CASSLNTGSKVYGYTF
TRBJ2-5 TRBD2 TRBV5-4 - TGTGCCAGCAGCTCCCCGACTAGCGGGGGGACCCAGTACTTC CASSSPTSGGTQYF
TRBJ2-1 - TRBV5-1 - TGCGCCAGCAGCAGATCCGGGACATCCGACAATGAGCAGTTCTTC CASSRSGTSDNEQFF
TRBJ1-1 - TRBV7-9 - TGTGCCAGCAGCATAACCTACAGGCCTGAAGCTTTCTTT CASSITYRPEAFF
TRBJ2-5 TRBD2 TRBV7-2 - TGTGCCAGCAGCTCCACGGGACTAGCGGGGGGACGGGAGACCCAGTACTTC CASSSTGLAGGRETQYF
TRBJ1-2 - TRBV5-1 - TGCGCCAGCAGCTTAGGGGGAATGAGAAACTATGGCTACACCTTC CASSLGGMRNYGYTF
TRBJ2-7 - TRBV10-2 once TGCGCCAGCACTTCGGCGGCGGAAGGTTACGAGCAGTACTTC CASTSAAEGYEQYF
TRBJ2-7 TRBD1 TRBV11-2 - TGTGCCAGCAGCTTCCTGACAGGGTCGGGCGAGCAGTACTTC CASSFLTGSGEQYF
TRBJ2-7 TRBD1 TRBV4-2 few TGTGCCAGCGCCGAAAGGGACAGGGGGCACGAGCAGTACTTC CASAERDRGHEQYF
TRBJ2-7 TRBD2 TRBV10-1 - TGCGCCAGCGCGTCGGGACTAGCGGGGGTTTACGAGCAGTACTTC CASASGLAGVYEQYF
TRBJ2-2 - TRBV7-6 - TGTGCCAGCAGCTTACAGGAGGGATTGGGGACCGGGGAGCTGTTTTTT CASSLQEGLGTGELFF
TRBJ2-1 - TRBV11-2 - TGTGCCAGCAGCTCCAGAGGCAGGGACAATGAGCAGTTCTTC CASSSRGRDNEQFF
TRBJ2-3 TRBD1 TRBV5-1 - TGCGCCAGCAGCTTATACAGGGGGCAGGCAGATACGCAGTATTTT CASSLYRGQADTQYF
TRBJ1-2 - TRBV19 - TGTGCCAGTAGTTACAGGGACCGATCATTTGATGGCTACACCTTC CASSYRDRSFDGYTF
TRBJ2-1 TRBD2 TRBV30 once TGTGCCTGGAGTGTAAGGGTCTGGCGGGGGGGCCAGGGGCTGCAGTTCTTC CAWSVRVWRGGQGLQFF
TRBJ2-6 - TRBV19 - TGTGCCAGTAGTCGCGGTGGGGCCAACGTCCTGACTTTC CASSRGGANVLTF
TRBJ2-3 TRBD2 TRBV7-2 - TGTGCCAGCAGCCTCCGGTGGGGGCGGGGGGCCGAAACAGATACGCAGTATTTT CASSLRWGRGAETDTQYF
TRBJ1-3 - TRBV27 - TGTGCCAGCAGTCCCGGAGGGGAAGTTGCTGGAAACACCATATATTTT CASSPGGEVAGNTIYF
TRBJ1-2 - TRBV7-8 - TGTGCCAGCAGCTTACTGACAGGAACGAACTATGGCTACACCTTC CASSLLTGTNYGYTF
TRBJ2-7 TRBD1 TRBV7-2 once TGTGCCAGCAGCTTAGGAGGGACAGGAGTCTACGAGCAGTACTTC CASSLGGTGVYEQYF
TRBJ2-7 - TRBV6-1 - TGTGCCAGCAGCGACCAAGGGAGCTCCTACGAGCAGTACTTC CASSDQGSSYEQYF
TRBJ1-1 - TRBV12-5 - TGTGCTAGTGGCTCTTTTGAAGCTTTCTTT CASGSFEAFF
TRBJ1-1 - TRBV7-9 - TGTGCCAGCAGCCCGACAGTGAACACTGAAGCTTTCTTT CASSPTVNTEAFF
TRBJ2-7 - TRBV6-6 - TGTGCCAGCAGTTACTTCGCCGGGAACATCTACGAGCAGTACTTC CASSYFAGNIYEQYF
TRBJ2-5 TRBD2 TRBV5-1 - TGCGCCAGCCGCCTAGCGGGGACCTCGGAAGAGACCCAGTACTTC CASRLAGTSEETQYF
TRBJ2-2 TRBD2 TRBV5-4 - TGTGCCAGCATGTTGGCGGGGGGCCCGAGACCGAACACCGGGGAGCTGTTTTTT CASMLAGGPRPNTGELFF
TRBJ1-6 - TRBV7-2 few TGTGCCAGCAGTGTTTTACAGGCGATCTCCTATAATTCACCCCTCCACTTT CASSVLQAISYNSPLHF
TRBJ1-6 - TRBV5-5 - TGTGCCAGCAGTCTCGCGGGGGGACTGATTAATTCACCCCTCCACTTT CASSLAGGLINSPLHF
TRBJ2-4 TRBD1 TRBV9 - TGTGCCAGCAGCCAACTTTTTTTACAGGGGATGGTCAAAAACATTCAGTACTTC CASSQLFLQGMVKNIQYF
TRBJ2-5 - TRBV30 - TGTGCCTGGAGTATTATAGAGACCCAGTACTTC CAWSIIETQYF
TRBJ1-1 - TRBV13 - TGTGCCAGCGCCGGGGGTCTCCCGAGTGAAGCTTTCTTT CASAGGLPSEAFF
TRBJ1-5 - TRBV28 - TGTGCCAGCAGCCTTACTTCAGGGGCCCTTAGCAATCAGCCCCAGCATTTT CASSLTSGALSNQPQHF
TRBJ2-4 - TRBV28 once TGTGCCAGCCGGGACAGCGGGTGCATTCAGTACTTC CASRDSGCIQYF
TRBJ2-1 TRBD2 TRBV4-1 once TGCGCCAGCAGCCATGGGGGGGGTCAGCGGGCGTCCTACAATGAGCAGTTCTTC CASSHGGGQRASYNEQFF
TRBJ1-3 - TRBV5-4 - TGTGCCAGCAGCTTGGGACTCGATTTGGGAAACACCATATATTTT CASSLGLDLGNTIYF